This is a list of T cell receptor beta chains from one sample in a study of blood T cell repertoires in COVID-19. Profiling relied on immunoSEQ multiplex PCR, and the TCRdb table lists in-frame clones only, not all of them. Found here are 100,000 to 150,000 clones, about 89% of them singletons; the top ten hold around 20%. The sample comprised peripheral blood. These receptors all stem from a man aged 45-60 years with active or convalescent COVID-19. Each CDR3 is given with its conserved first and last residue. Fields, in order: J gene, D gene, V gene, CDR3 DNA, CDR3 protein. D genes are given only for firm matches.

>TRBJ2-7|TRBD1|TRBV7-8
TGTGCCAGCAGCCCGAGGACAGGGGGCTACGAGCAGTACTTC
CASSPRTGGYEQYF
>TRBJ1-1|NA|TRBV4-3
TGCGCCAGCAGCCATGAACAGACACGGTGGACTGAAGCTTTCTTT
CASSHEQTRWTEAFF
>TRBJ2-5|NA|TRBV18
TGTGCCAGCTCCCAACAGGGAAGGGAGACCCAGTACTTC
CASSQQGRETQYF
>TRBJ1-5|NA|TRBV6-2/TRBV6-3
TGTGCCAGCAGTTACCCCCTTCCCCCCCAGCATTTT
CASSYPLPPQHF
>TRBJ2-5|NA|TRBV14
TGTGCCAGCAGCCAAGATCAGAGGGTCCAAGAGACCCAGTACTTC
CASSQDQRVQETQYF
>TRBJ2-7|NA|TRBV3-1/TRBV3-2
TGTGCCAGCAGCCAAAATTCGGCCTACGAGCAGTACTTC
CASSQNSAYEQYF
>TRBJ2-3|TRBD1|TRBV2
TGTGCCAGCAGTCGACCCGGGACAGGGGATATCACAGATACGCAGTATTTT
CASSRPGTGDITDTQYF
>TRBJ1-4|NA|TRBV3-1/TRBV3-2
TGTGCCAGTTCCCAACTGACAACTAATGAAAAACTGTTTTTT
CASSQLTTNEKLFF
>TRBJ2-7|TRBD1|TRBV5-1
TGCGCCAGCAGCCCCAGGACAGGGGGAACCTACGAGCAGTACTTC
CASSPRTGGTYEQYF
>TRBJ1-3|NA|TRBV14
TGTGCCAGCAGCCAATCGCCCGGGTTGGACACCATATATTTT
CASSQSPGLDTIYF
>TRBJ2-1|NA|TRBV24-1
TGTGCCACCAGTGGGACGGGGGAGAACTACTACAATGAGCAGTTCTTC
CATSGTGENYYNEQFF
>TRBJ2-3|TRBD2|TRBV14
TGTGCCAGCAGCCAAGTCGGGGGGGCAGATACGCAGTATTTT
CASSQVGGADTQYF